This TCR beta chain is from a study of Ad26.COV2.S vaccination and SARS-CoV-2 variants. Whole-study results and caveats: Responses of spike-specific T cells (both CD8+ and CD4+) reportedly showed substantial breadth after vaccination.

In the case of this clone: Its antigen is unidentified.

Data came from immunoSEQ multiplex PCR; TCRdb stores just in-frame clones and leaves some out. The sample shows roughly 380,000 clones, around nine tenths of them seen only once. Indicated treatment: about 20 received Ad26.COV2.S at low or high dose, single or two shots; five or six received placebo; per-sample allocation not given. Each sample was drawn 63 days after the first injection (of vaccine or placebo). This receptor was taken from a person between 18 and 65 years old who received the Ad26.COV2.S COVID-19 vaccine or a placebo. This specimen was peripheral blood, taken in a trial of Ad26.COV2.S vaccine versus placebo.

CDR3 sequence (DNA): TGTGCCACAAGGGGGAACACCGGGGAGCTGTTTTTT. This sequence encodes CATRGNTGELFF. The chain is built from TRBV7-9 and TRBJ2-2, with D perhaps TRBD1 (5 bases). CDR1 is SEHNR and CDR2 is FQNEAQ in the germline V gene (reference sequence). V gave up 10 bases and J gave up 1 base, with 7 bases separating them. This CDR3 is built from 12 residues.